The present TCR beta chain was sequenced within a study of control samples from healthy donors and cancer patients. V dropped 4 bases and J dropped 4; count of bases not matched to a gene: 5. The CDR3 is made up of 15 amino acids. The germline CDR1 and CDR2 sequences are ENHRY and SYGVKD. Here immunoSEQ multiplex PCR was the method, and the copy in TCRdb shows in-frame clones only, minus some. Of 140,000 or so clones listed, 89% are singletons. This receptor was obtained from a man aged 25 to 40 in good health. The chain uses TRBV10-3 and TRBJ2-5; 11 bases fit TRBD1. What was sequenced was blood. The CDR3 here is CAISVGTGGLETQYF. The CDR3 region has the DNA TGTGCCATCAGTGTAGGGACAGGGGGGTTAGAGACCCAGTACTTC.